Reported below is one T cell receptor beta chain. This clonotype was found many times. Its antigen remains unidentified. Nothing much larger sits one base from this clone, and base qualities are not available. This entry is derived from a study of glioma-infiltrating T cells (dated by TCRdb to between 2015 and 2016). About the full investigation: TCR alpha- and beta-chain repertoires were sequenced from glioma tissue, non-neoplastic brain tissue and matched peripheral blood mononuclear cells. To measure how far tissue and blood T-cell populations diverged, each tissue-infiltrating repertoire was compared against the peripheral blood repertoire of the same patient. Three low-grade glioma patients, about 8 primary glioblastoma patients, and three non-glioma patients who contributed non-neoplastic brain tissue made up the paired cohort. Broader findings and caveats from the paper: Tissue and blood shared very few CDR3 sequences, a result attributed to high CDR3 diversity and limited sampling. VJ-independent divergence between tissue and blood was lower than expected in non-neoplastic patients but higher than expected in all gliomas, particularly low-grade gliomas. Group comparisons were based on small numbers of patients: three non-neoplastic, three low-grade glioma and several glioblastoma patients.

The iRepertoire nested amplicon-rescue multiplex PCR (arm-PCR) platform was used to amplify TCR alpha and beta CDR3 regions from RNA. The input for one-step reverse transcription and amplification was about 85-400 ng of either tissue mRNA or PBMC total RNA. Following bead purification, Illumina adapters were added by a secondary multiplex PCR, and the libraries were gel-purified between 200 and 400 bp. Libraries carried internal 6-nucleotide barcodes used for demultiplexing. Sequencing of libraries was performed on an Illumina MiSeq with 2x220 or 2x250 nucleotide paired-end reads. Per the original workflow: Paired reads were merged using FLASH 1.2.11 and were aligned to the GRCh37 human genome using BWA-MEM, after which TRA and TRB reads were extracted. V and J assignment used an IMGT-derived reference of cassette sequences and CDR3 motifs that included pseudogenes. Reads were translated in three frames, and productive CDR3s were defined as those with a C...FGXG motif and no stop codons. Clonotypes were defined as unique combinations of V-J cassette pair and CDR3 amino acid sequence. Filtering of reads was based on Hamming distance, with the threshold set by the sequence error rate of each sample in mapped regions. TCRdb reanalyzed the raw reads on its own, using fastp at Q25 for trimming and MiXCR for clone calling, and kept in-frame beta chains. CDR3 protein sequences are deduplicated, and each keeps its most common genes and DNA. The V and J calls follow TCRdb's processing rather than the paper's. Here the sample has 170,000 or so distinct CDR3 sequences; around 42% occur a single time. Around 5.3% of the sample lies in the top ten.

V gives up 6 bases and J gives up 7 bases, and the segment between their germline ends measures 7 bases. CDR1 and CDR2 were assigned from the germline V gene as SNHLY and FYNNEI. Counted from cysteine to phenylalanine, this CDR3 has 11 amino acids. Left in the record is the CDR3 DNA by itself, 33 bases read in frame from the first base. The rearranged chain carries TRBV2 and TRBJ1-5, with the D gene not clear enough to name. This clonotype was obtained from a human donor with low-grade glioma or glioblastoma, undergoing nonglioma brain surgery, or in good health (not recorded which). Material: glioma tissue, nonneoplastic brain tissue, or PBMCs (not recorded which). CDR3 sequence: CASRYGQPQHF. The nucleotide sequence reads TGTGCCAGCAGATACGGGCAGCCCCAGCATTTT.